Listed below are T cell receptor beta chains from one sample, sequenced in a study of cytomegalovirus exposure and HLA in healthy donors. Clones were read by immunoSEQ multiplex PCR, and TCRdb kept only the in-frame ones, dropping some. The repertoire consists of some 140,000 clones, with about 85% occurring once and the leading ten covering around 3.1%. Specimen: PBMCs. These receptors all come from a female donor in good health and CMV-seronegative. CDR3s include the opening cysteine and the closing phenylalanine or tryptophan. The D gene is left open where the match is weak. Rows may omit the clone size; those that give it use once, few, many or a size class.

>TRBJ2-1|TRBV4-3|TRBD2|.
TGCGCCAGCAGCCAACTACGAGCGGGGCAGCAGTTCTTC
CASSQLRAGQQFF
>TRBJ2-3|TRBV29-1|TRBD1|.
TGCAGCGTCTCACCAGGGGGAGATACGCAGTATTTT
CSVSPGGDTQYF
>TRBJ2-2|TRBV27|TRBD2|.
TGTGCCAGCAGTCCTTACCCACTAGCGCGGGATATAAGGGAGCTGTTTTTT
CASSPYPLARDIRELFF
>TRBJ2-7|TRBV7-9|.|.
TGTGCCAGCAGCTTTTCAAGCTTCGGGGAGCAGTACTTC
CASSFSSFGEQYF
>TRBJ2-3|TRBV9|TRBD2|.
TGTGCCAGCAGCGTATCTAGCGGGATCACAGATACGCAGTATTTT
CASSVSSGITDTQYF
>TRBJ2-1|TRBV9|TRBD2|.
TGTGCCAGCAGCGTACGGGGGGAGCCCTACAATGAGCAGTTCTTC
CASSVRGEPYNEQFF
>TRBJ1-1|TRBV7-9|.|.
TGTGCCAGCAGCTTACTAAGGGGAATGAACACTGAAGCTTTCTTT
CASSLLRGMNTEAFF
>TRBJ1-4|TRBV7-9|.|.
TGTGCCAGCAGCTTACTTTCCGGGGTTATTAATGAAAAACTGTTTTTT
CASSLLSGVINEKLFF
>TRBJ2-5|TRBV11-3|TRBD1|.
TGTGCCAGCAGCTTTGGACAGGGGGGAATGGAGACCCAGTACTTC
CASSFGQGGMETQYF
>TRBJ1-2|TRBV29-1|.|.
TGCAGCGTACTTCAGGGGAACTATGGCTACACCTTC
CSVLQGNYGYTF
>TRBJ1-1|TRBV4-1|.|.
TGCGCCAGCAGCCAAGCGGGGGTGGCCACTGAAGCTTTCTTT
CASSQAGVATEAFF
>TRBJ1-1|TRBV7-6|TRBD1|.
TGTGCCAGCAGCGCTAGCCCGACAGGGGGTGAAGCTTTCTTT
CASSASPTGGEAFF
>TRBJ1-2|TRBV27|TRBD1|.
TGTGCCAGCAGTTCAACAGGGGCGGGGGGCTACACCTTC
CASSSTGAGGYTF
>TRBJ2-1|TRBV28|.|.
TGTGCCAGCAGTTTAATAGCGACTTCCTACAATGAGCAGTTCTTC
CASSLIATSYNEQFF
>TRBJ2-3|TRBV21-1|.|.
TGTGCCAGCAGCAAGCAGGGGACAGATACGCAGTATTTT
CASSKQGTDTQYF
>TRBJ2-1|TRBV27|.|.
TGTGCCAGCAGAAATCACAGGGCCTCCTACAATGAGCAGTTCTTC
CASRNHRASYNEQFF
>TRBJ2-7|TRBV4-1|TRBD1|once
TGCGCCAGCAGCCAAGATCGTGGACAGGGGTACTACGAGCAGTACTTC
CASSQDRGQGYYEQYF
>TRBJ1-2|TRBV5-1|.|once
TGCGCCAGCGGCTTGTCTGTCGGGGAGGGGAACTATGGCTACACCTTC
CASGLSVGEGNYGYTF
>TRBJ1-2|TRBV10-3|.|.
TGTGCCATCAGTGATCTAGTGAGCTATGGCTACACCTTC
CAISDLVSYGYTF
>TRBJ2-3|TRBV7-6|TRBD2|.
TGTGCCAGCAGTCCAAGGCGGACTAGAACCACAGATACGCAGTATTTT
CASSPRRTRTTDTQYF
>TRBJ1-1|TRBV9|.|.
TGTGCCAGCAGCGTACTTTCCTTCACTGAAGCTTTCTTT
CASSVLSFTEAFF
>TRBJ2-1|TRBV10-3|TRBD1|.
TGTGCCATCAGTGGATACTCGACAGGGGCGGACAATGAGCAGTTCTTC
CAISGYSTGADNEQFF
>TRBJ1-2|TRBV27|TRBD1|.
TGTGCCAGCAGCCGAGACAGGGGCTATGGCTACACCTTC
CASSRDRGYGYTF